This record looks at one TCR beta chain sequence and its context. Its antigen is currently unknown. This entry comes from a study of T cell responses to AZD1222 COVID-19 vaccine. The study, taken as a whole, reports: Reports indicate that nearly half of spike-specific TCRs are directed at unmutated variant regions.

The method was immunoSEQ multiplex PCR; TCRdb's version includes in-frame clones alone and lacks a portion of them. The sample includes some 120,000 clones, roughly nine tenths of them seen just once. This receptor was obtained from an adult in good health. Sequencing used peripheral blood, obtained on day 0 of AZD1222 vaccination.

This CDR3 reads CASSLHGPPIGELFF. CDR3 nucleotide sequence: TGTGCCAGCAGTTTGCATGGACCCCCGATCGGGGAGCTGTTTTTT. V is TRBV27 and J is TRBJ2-2, with D unclear. Trimming cost V 3 bases and J 7 bases, with 15 bases left between them. Germline loops: CDR1 MNHEY, CDR2 SMNVEV (reference sequence). CDR3 length equals 15 residues.